These T cell receptor beta chains were read from a single sample in a study of sequential checkpoint blockade in melanoma. The data were produced by immunoSEQ multiplex PCR, yet TCRdb's version contains in-frame clones alone and is incomplete. This sample yields over 25,000 clones, of which roughly 84% are seen a single time; 18% belongs to the top ten. Sample: CD8+ T cells sorted from blood (inferred from file names), taken from a patient given nivolumab and ipilimumab in sequence. The receptor set was obtained from a human donor with melanoma. Both conserved end residues are part of each CDR3. A D gene is named only where the DNA matches it firmly. The size of a clone is reported for some rows only, either as once, few or many, or as a class for expanded clones.

J: TRBJ1-2; size: .; D: .; V: TRBV7-6; DNA: TGTGCCAGCAGCCCGGGACACCTCTATGGCTACACCTTC; CDR3: CASSPGHLYGYTF
J: TRBJ1-1; size: few; D: TRBD1; V: TRBV6-4; DNA: TGTGCCAGCAGAGGACAGGCGAACACTGAAGCTTTCTTT; CDR3: CASRGQANTEAFF
J: TRBJ1-1; size: .; D: TRBD1; V: TRBV7-9; DNA: TGTGCCAGCAGCCCTCCGGACAGGGGTTGGACTGAAGCTTTCTTT; CDR3: CASSPPDRGWTEAFF
J: TRBJ1-2; size: .; D: .; V: TRBV27; DNA: TGTGCCAGCAGTTTCGGACAGCCGAAGGGTGAAGGCTACACCTTC; CDR3: CASSFGQPKGEGYTF
J: TRBJ2-7; size: once; D: .; V: TRBV10-3; DNA: TGTGCCATCAGTGAGTCGGTAGGGGCTTTGGACTTC; CDR3: CAISESVGALDF
J: TRBJ1-1; size: .; D: .; V: TRBV7-6; DNA: TGTGCCAGCAGCACGGGACGGAGGGATCCTGAAGCTTTCTTT; CDR3: CASSTGRRDPEAFF
J: TRBJ2-3; size: .; D: .; V: TRBV1; DNA: TGCACCAGCAGCCACGGGACTAGGGAGCCACCTAGCACAGATACGCAGTATTTT; CDR3: CTSSHGTREPPSTDTQYF
J: TRBJ2-2; size: few; D: TRBD2; V: TRBV4-1; DNA: TGCGCCAGCAGCCAAGATGTGGGAGGGGAAACCGGGGAGCTGTTTTTT; CDR3: CASSQDVGGETGELFF
J: TRBJ2-5; size: .; D: TRBD2; V: TRBV5-6; DNA: TGTGCCAGCAGCTTGGGTCCTAGCGGGGTCCGGGAGACCCAGTACTTC; CDR3: CASSLGPSGVRETQYF
J: TRBJ2-6; size: few; D: .; V: TRBV27; DNA: TGTGCCAGCAGTCCGGACGGGGGAATTGGGGCCAACGTCCTGACTTTC; CDR3: CASSPDGGIGANVLTF
J: TRBJ1-2; size: .; D: .; V: TRBV5-4; DNA: TGTGCCAGCAGCCTAAGGGAGCTGTTCTACTATGGCTACACCTTC; CDR3: CASSLRELFYYGYTF
J: TRBJ1-4; size: few; D: .; V: TRBV7-3; DNA: TGTGCCAGCAGCGATAGGGGGGGCCGTGATGAAAAACTGTTTTTT; CDR3: CASSDRGGRDEKLFF
J: TRBJ2-5; size: .; D: TRBD2; V: TRBV2; DNA: TGTGCCAGCAGTGATGGCGGGAGGGTGGTAGGGACCCAGTACTTC; CDR3: CASSDGGRVVGTQYF
J: TRBJ1-4; size: .; D: .; V: TRBV4-1; DNA: TGCGCCAGCAGCCAAGCGGTAGCAACTAATGAAAAACTGTTTTTT; CDR3: CASSQAVATNEKLFF
J: TRBJ2-7; size: .; D: .; V: TRBV10-3; DNA: TGTGCCACCGAGGGGGACACCTACTACGAGCAGTACTTC; CDR3: CATEGDTYYEQYF
J: TRBJ1-1; size: .; D: .; V: TRBV7-9; DNA: TGTGCCAGCAGCTTAGTACAGGGAGACACTGAAGCTTTCTTT; CDR3: CASSLVQGDTEAFF
J: TRBJ1-5; size: once; D: .; V: TRBV6-1; DNA: TGTGCCAGCAGTCAAACCTCGGGGTACAATCAGCCCCAGCATTTT; CDR3: CASSQTSGYNQPQHF
J: TRBJ2-2; size: .; D: TRBD1; V: TRBV16; DNA: TGTGCCAGCAGCCTCCTCGGGACAGGGGGCTCCGGGGAGCTGTTTTTT; CDR3: CASSLLGTGGSGELFF
J: TRBJ2-1; size: .; D: TRBD1; V: TRBV4-3; DNA: TGCGCCAGCAGCCTAGGGGGCTCCTCCTACAATGAGCAGTTCTTC; CDR3: CASSLGGSSYNEQFF
J: TRBJ1-1; size: once; D: .; V: TRBV14; DNA: TGTGCCAGCAGCCAAGTAGGGCGGACAGATGAAGCTTTCTTT; CDR3: CASSQVGRTDEAFF
J: TRBJ2-1; size: .; D: .; V: TRBV4-2; DNA: TGTGCCAGCAGCCAAGATTATGGGGGGAATGAGCAGTTCTTC; CDR3: CASSQDYGGNEQFF
J: TRBJ2-7; size: .; D: .; V: TRBV7-3; DNA: TGTGCCAGCAGCTCCTCCGGGGGCGAGCAGTACTTC; CDR3: CASSSSGGEQYF
J: TRBJ2-2; size: .; D: .; V: TRBV5-1; DNA: TGCGCCAGCAGCCCCTATCTCCGTGGCGGCACCGGGGAGCTGTTTTTT; CDR3: CASSPYLRGGTGELFF
J: TRBJ2-1; size: .; D: .; V: TRBV10-3; DNA: TGTGCCATCAGTGAGGTACAGCTCACAGGGCAGTTCTTC; CDR3: CAISEVQLTGQFF
J: TRBJ2-7; size: .; D: .; V: TRBV5-1; DNA: TGCGCCAGCAGCTTGGACAGGGCAAAAAACGAGCAGTACTTC; CDR3: CASSLDRAKNEQYF
J: TRBJ1-1; size: .; D: TRBD1; V: TRBV5-1; DNA: TGCGCCAGCAGCTGGACAGGGGCCCTAAACACTGAAGCTTTCTTT; CDR3: CASSWTGALNTEAFF
J: TRBJ1-1; size: .; D: TRBD1; V: TRBV5-6; DNA: TGTGCCAGCAGCTTGTCCGGCAGGGGGCCTGAAGCTTTCTTT; CDR3: CASSLSGRGPEAFF
J: TRBJ1-1; size: .; D: .; V: TRBV27; DNA: TGTGCCAGCAGTTTAAGGGGGTCTGAAGCTTTCTTT; CDR3: CASSLRGSEAFF
J: TRBJ2-7; size: .; D: TRBD1; V: TRBV19; DNA: TGTGCCAGTAGTACTACAGGGGCCTACGAGCAGTACTTC; CDR3: CASSTTGAYEQYF
J: TRBJ2-3; size: .; D: .; V: TRBV5-8; DNA: TGTGCCAGCAGCTCGGGGTTCGGGGGTCCAGATACGCAGTATTTT; CDR3: CASSSGFGGPDTQYF
J: TRBJ2-3; size: .; D: TRBD2; V: TRBV5-1; DNA: TGCGCCAGCAGCTTGGAACTAGCGGGACTTACAGATACGCAGTATTTT; CDR3: CASSLELAGLTDTQYF
J: TRBJ2-1; size: .; D: TRBD2; V: TRBV28; DNA: TGTGCCAGCAGCCCCTTGGAACCCGGAGCGGGGGGGCCTTGGGATGAGCAGTTCTTC; CDR3: CASSPLEPGAGGPWDEQFF
J: TRBJ1-1; size: .; D: .; V: TRBV5-5; DNA: TGTGCCAGCAGCTCGACAGATTCTGAAGCTTTCTTT; CDR3: CASSSTDSEAFF
J: TRBJ1-2; size: few; D: .; V: TRBV28; DNA: TGTGCCAGCAGTTTAGGCTTGACAGGCCACTATGGCTACACCTTC; CDR3: CASSLGLTGHYGYTF
J: TRBJ2-7; size: .; D: .; V: TRBV4-3; DNA: TGCGCCAGCAGCCAAGGGACAGACACTTCCTACGAGCAGTACTTC; CDR3: CASSQGTDTSYEQYF